This TCR beta chain was identified in a study of OX40 agonist ivuxolimab in advanced cancers. The germline V and J ends were trimmed by 1 base and 0 bases, with 6 bases remaining between them. CDR3 size: 14 residues. Germline V lookup: CDR1 SGHRS, CDR2 YFSETQ. The table came from immunoSEQ multiplex PCR; TCRdb's copy has only in-frame clones and leaves some out. Of 100,000 or so clones in the sample, around 89% were seen once. The origin of this receptor is an adult with an advanced solid tumor such as melanoma, head and neck, liver or kidney cancer. The sample here was CD4+ or CD8+ T cells sorted from blood, taken in a trial of the OX40 agonist ivuxolimab. The chain joins TRBV5-1 to TRBJ2-3, with D hard to call. CDR3 in amino acids: CASSLLQSTDTQYF. The CDR3 DNA is TGCGCCAGCAGCTTGCTCCAAAGCACAGATACGCAGTATTTT.